This TCR beta chain was retrieved from a study of T cell repertoires in cytomegalovirus infection. About the research overall: Indicated by public TCR beta signatures were CMV infection and matching HLA type. The study, taken as a whole, reports: In two of eight donors, the top clonotype was HLA-C-restricted CMV-specific. Cumulative public TCR beta family frequency identified carriers of CMV plus the relevant HLA.

The V and J ends lost 3 bases and 1 base, in that order; junction bases with no gene match: 7. The CDR3 spans 16 residues. Germline loops: CDR1 MGHRA, CDR2 YSYEKL. This clonotype was counted between two and nine times. Its antigen is currently unknown. TCRdb re-analysed the reads in MiXCR, keeping a single row per CDR3 protein. The sample lists 200,000 or so distinct CDR3 sequences, under 30% occurring once. The receptor's source is a human donor in good health (CMV status not recorded). Some clones in this sample may be carry-over from other donors' samples. This chain links TRBV4-1 with TRBJ1-1; 8 nucleotides align to TRBD1. What was sequenced was PBMCs. The CDR3 spells CASSHPPGTGNTEAFF. CDR3 sequence (DNA): TGCGCCAGCAGCCATCCGCCCGGGACAGGGAACACTGAAGCTTTCTTT.